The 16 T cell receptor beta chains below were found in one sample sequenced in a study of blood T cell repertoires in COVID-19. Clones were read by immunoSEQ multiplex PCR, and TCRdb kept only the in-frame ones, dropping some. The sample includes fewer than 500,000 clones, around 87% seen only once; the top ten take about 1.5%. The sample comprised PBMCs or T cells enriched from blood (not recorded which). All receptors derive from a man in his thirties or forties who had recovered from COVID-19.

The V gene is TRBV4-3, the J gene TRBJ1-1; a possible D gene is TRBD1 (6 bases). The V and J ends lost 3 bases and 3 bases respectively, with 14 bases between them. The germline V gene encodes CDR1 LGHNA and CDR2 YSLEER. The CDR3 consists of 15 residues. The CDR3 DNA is TGCGCCAGCAGCCACTACAGGGATTGGGACACTGAAGCTTTCTTT. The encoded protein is CASSHYRDWDTEAFF.

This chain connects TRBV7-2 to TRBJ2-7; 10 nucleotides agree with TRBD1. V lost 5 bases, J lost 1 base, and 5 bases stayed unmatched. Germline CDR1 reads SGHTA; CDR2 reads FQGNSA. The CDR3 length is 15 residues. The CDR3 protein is CASSQTGGASYEQYF. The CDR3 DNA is TGTGCCAGCAGCCAGACAGGGGGCGCGTCCTACGAGCAGTACTTC.

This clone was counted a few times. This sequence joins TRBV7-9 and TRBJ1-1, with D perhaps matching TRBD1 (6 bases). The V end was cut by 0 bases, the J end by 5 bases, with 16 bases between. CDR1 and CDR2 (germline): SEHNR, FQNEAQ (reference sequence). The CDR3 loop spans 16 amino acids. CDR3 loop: CASSLAEVPGTTEAFF. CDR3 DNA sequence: TGTGCCAGCAGCTTAGCGGAAGTGCCAGGGACAACTGAAGCTTTCTTT.

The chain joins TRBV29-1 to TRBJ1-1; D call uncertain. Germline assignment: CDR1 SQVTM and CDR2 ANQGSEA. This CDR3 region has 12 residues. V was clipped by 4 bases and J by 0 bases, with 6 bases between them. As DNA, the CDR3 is TGCAGCGTTGTCGGTATGAACACTGAAGCTTTCTTT. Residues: CSVVGMNTEAFF.

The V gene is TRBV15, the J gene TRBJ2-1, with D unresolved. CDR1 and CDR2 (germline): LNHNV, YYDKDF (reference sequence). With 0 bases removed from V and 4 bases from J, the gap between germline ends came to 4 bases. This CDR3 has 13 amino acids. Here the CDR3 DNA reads TGTGCCACCAGCAGAGATCAGTACAATGAGCAGTTCTTC. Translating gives CATSRDQYNEQFF. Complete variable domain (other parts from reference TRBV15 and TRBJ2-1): DAMVIQNPRYQVTQFGKPVTLSCSQTLNHNVMYWYQQKSSQAPKLLFHYYDKDFNNEADTPDNFQSRRPNTSFCFLDIRSPGLGDTAMYLCATSRDQYNEQFFGPGTRLTVL.

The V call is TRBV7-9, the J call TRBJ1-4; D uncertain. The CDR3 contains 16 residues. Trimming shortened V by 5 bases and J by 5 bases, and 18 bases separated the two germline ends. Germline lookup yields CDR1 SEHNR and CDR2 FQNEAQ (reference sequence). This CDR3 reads CASSATQTLGNEKLFF. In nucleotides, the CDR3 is TGTGCCAGCAGCGCTACCCAGACCCTCGGGAATGAAAAACTGTTTTTT. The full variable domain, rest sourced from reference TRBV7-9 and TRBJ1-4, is DTGVSQNPRHKITKRGQNVTFRCDPISEHNRLYWYRQTLGQGPEFLTYFQNEAQLEKSRLLSDRFSAERPKGSFSTLEIQRTEQGDSAMYLCASSATQTLGNEKLFFGSGTQLSVL.

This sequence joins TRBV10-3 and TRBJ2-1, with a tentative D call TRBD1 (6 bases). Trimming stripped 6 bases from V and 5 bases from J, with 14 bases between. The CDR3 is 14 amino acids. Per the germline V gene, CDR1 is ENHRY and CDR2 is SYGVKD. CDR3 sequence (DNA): TGTGCCATCAGCGAGGACAGAGGACACAATGAGCAGTTCTTC. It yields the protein CAISEDRGHNEQFF.

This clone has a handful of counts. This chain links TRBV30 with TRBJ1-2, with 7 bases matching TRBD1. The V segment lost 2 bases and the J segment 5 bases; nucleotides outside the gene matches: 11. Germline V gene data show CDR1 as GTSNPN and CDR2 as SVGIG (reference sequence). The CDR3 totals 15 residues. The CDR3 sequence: CAWSISTGARYGYTF. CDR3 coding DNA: TGTGCCTGGAGTATTTCAACAGGGGCTCGGTATGGCTACACCTTC.

DNA of the CDR3: TGTGCCAGCAGCCTGGGACAACAAATCTCCTACAATGAGCAGTTCTTC. Protein sequence: CASSLGQQISYNEQFF. The genes are TRBV5-4 and TRBJ2-1; D may be TRBD1 (6 bases). Trimming stripped 4 bases from V and 0 bases from J, with 14 bases between. The CDR3 covers 16 residues. The germline V gene encodes CDR1 SGHNT and CDR2 YYREEE (reference sequence).

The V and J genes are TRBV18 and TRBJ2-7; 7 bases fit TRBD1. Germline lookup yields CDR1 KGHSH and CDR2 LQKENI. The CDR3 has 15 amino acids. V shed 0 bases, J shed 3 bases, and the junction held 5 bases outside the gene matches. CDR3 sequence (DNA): TGTGCCAGCTCACCACCCGGGACAGTGGTCTACGAGCAGTACTTC. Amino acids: CASSPPGTVVYEQYF.

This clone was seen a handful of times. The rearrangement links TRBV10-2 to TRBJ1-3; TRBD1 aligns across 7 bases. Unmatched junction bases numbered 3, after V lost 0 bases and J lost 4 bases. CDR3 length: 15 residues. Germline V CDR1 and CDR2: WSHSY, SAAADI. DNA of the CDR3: TGCGCCAGCAGTGAGTCGACAGGGTACGGAAACACCATATATTTT. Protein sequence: CASSESTGYGNTIYF.

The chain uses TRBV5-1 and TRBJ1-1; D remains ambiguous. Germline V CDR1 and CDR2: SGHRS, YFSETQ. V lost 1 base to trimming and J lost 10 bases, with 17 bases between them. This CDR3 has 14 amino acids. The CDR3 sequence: CASSLLVGPIGAFF. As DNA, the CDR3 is TGCGCCAGCAGCTTGTTGGTTGGGCCGATCGGAGCTTTCTTT.

CDR3 bases: TGTGCCAGCAGCTTAACCGTTCTAGGAGGCGAGCAGTACTTC. It yields the protein CASSLTVLGGEQYF. This chain joins TRBV7-9 and TRBJ2-7; TRBD2 is a possible D gene (5 bases). CDR1 and CDR2 (germline): SEHNR, FQNEAQ (reference sequence). The length of the CDR3 is 14 residues. V lost 2 bases and J lost 6, with 14 bases in between.

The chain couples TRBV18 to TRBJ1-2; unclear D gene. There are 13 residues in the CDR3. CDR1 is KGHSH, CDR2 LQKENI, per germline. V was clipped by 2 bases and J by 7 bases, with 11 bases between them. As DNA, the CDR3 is TGTGCCAGCTCACCAAAGGAGGTTGCTGGCTACACCTTC. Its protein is CASSPKEVAGYTF.

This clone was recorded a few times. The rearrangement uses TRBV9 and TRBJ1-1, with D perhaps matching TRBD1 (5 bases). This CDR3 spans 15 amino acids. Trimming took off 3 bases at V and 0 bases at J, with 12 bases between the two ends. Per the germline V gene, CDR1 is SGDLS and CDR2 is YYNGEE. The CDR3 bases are TGTGCCAGCAGCGCCCGGGCAGGGCTGAACACTGAAGCTTTCTTT. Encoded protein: CASSARAGLNTEAFF.

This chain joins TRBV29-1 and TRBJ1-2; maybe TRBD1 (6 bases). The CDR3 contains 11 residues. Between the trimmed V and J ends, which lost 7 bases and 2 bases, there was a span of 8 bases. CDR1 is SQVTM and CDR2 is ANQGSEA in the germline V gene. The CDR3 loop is CSGQENYGYTF. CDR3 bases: TGCAGCGGACAGGAGAACTATGGCTACACCTTC.